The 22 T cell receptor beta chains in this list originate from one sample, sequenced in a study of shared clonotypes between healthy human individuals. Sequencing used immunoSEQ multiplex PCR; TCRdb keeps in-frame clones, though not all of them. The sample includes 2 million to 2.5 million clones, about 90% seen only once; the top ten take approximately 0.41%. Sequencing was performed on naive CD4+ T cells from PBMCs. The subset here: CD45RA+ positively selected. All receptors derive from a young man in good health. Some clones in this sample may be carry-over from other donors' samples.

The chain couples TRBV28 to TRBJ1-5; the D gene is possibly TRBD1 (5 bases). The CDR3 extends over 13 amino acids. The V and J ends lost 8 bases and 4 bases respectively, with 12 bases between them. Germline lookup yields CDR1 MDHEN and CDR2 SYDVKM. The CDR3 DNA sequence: TGTGCCAGCGGTCTGGGGGAAAATCAGCCCCAGCATTTT. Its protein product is CASGLGENQPQHF.

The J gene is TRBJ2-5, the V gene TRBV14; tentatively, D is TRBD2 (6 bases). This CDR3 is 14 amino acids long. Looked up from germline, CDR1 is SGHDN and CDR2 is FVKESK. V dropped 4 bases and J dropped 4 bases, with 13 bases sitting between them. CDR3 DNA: TGTGCCAGCAGCCGGAACTTGGGGGGAGAGACCCAGTACTTC. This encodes CASSRNLGGETQYF.

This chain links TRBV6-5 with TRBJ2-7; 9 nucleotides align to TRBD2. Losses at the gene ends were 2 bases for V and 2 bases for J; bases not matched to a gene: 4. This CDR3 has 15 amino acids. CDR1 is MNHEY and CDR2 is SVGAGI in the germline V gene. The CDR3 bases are TGTGCCAGCAGTTACACGAGCGGGGGGCCCTACGAGCAGTACTTC. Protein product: CASSYTSGGPYEQYF.

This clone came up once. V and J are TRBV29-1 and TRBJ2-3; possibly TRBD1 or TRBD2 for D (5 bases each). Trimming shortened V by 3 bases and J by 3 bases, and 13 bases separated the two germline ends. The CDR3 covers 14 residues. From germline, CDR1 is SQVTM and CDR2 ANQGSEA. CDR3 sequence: CSVEGVDYTDTQYF. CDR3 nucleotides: TGCAGCGTTGAGGGGGTTGACTATACAGATACGCAGTATTTT.

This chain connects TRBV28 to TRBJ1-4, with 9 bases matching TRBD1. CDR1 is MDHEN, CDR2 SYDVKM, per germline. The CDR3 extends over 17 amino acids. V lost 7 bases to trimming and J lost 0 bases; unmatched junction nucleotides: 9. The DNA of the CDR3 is TGTGCCAGCAACAGTTTAACAGGGGGCGCAACTAATGAAAAACTGTTTTTT. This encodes CASNSLTGGATNEKLFF.

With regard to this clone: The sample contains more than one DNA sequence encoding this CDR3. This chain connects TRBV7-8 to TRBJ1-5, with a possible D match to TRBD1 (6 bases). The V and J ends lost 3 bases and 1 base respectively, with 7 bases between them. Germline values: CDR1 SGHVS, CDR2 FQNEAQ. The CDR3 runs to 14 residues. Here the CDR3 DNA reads TGTGCCAGCAGCTTCCAGGGGAGCAATCAGCCCCAGCATTTT. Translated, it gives CASSFQGSNQPQHF.

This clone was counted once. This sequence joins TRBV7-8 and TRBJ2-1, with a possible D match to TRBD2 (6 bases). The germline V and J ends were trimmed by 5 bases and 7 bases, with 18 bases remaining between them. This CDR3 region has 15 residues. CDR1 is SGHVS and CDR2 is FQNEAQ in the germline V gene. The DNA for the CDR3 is TGTGCCAGCAGCACCCGACTAGGGGTGGAAAATGAGCAGTTCTTC. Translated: CASSTRLGVENEQFF.

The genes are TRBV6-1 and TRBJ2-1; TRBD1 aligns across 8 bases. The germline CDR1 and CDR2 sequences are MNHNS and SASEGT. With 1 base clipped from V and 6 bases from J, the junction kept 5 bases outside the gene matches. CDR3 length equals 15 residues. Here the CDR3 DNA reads TGTGCCAGCAGTGAAGGGACAGGGACGGGCAATGAGCAGTTCTTC. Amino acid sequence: CASSEGTGTGNEQFF.

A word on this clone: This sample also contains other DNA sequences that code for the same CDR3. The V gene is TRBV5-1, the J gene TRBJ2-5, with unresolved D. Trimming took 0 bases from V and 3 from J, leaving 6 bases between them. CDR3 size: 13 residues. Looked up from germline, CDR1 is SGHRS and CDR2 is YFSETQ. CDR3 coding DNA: TGCGCCAGCAGCTTGGTTCCGGAAGAGACCCAGTACTTC. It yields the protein CASSLVPEETQYF.

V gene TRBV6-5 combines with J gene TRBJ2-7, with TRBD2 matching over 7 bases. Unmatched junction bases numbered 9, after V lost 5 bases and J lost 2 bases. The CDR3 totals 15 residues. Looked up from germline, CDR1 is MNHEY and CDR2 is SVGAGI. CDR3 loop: CASSKTRGSTYEQYF. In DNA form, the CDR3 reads TGTGCCAGCAGTAAGACGCGGGGGAGCACCTACGAGCAGTACTTC.

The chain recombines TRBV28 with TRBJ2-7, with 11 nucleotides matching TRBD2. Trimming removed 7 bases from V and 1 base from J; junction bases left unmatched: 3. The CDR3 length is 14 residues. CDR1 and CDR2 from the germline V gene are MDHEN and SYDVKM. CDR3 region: CASNLAGGSYEQYF. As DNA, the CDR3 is TGTGCCAGCAATCTAGCGGGAGGATCCTACGAGCAGTACTTC. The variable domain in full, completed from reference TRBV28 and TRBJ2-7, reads DVKVTQSSRYLVKRTGEKVFLECVQDMDHENMFWYRQDPGLGLRLIYFSYDVKMKEKGDIPEGYSVSREKKERFSLILESASTNQTSMYLCASNLAGGSYEQYFGPGTRLTVT.

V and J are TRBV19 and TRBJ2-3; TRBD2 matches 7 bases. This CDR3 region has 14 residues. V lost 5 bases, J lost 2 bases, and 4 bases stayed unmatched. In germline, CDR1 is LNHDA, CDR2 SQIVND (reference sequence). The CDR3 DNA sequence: TGTGCCAGTAGTGGGGGACTATACACAGATACGCAGTATTTT. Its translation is CASSGGLYTDTQYF.

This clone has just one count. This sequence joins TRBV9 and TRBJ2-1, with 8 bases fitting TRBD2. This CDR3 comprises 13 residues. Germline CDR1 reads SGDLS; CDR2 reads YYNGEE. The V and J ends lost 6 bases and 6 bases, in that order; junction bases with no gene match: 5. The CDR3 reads CASTETSANEQFF. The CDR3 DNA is TGTGCCAGCACGGAGACTAGCGCCAATGAGCAGTTCTTC.

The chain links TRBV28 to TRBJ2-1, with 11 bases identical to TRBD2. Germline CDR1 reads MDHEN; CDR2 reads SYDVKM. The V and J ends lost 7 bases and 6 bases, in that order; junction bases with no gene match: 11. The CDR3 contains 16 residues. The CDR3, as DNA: TGTGCCAGCATCTCCGTAGCGGGAGGGCCCGGCAATGAGCAGTTCTTC. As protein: CASISVAGGPGNEQFF.

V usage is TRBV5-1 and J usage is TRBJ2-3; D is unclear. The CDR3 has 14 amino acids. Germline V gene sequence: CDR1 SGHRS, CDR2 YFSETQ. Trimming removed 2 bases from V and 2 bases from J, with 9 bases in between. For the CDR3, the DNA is TGCGCCAGCAGCTTAAGACTCTACACAGATACGCAGTATTTT. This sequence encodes CASSLRLYTDTQYF.

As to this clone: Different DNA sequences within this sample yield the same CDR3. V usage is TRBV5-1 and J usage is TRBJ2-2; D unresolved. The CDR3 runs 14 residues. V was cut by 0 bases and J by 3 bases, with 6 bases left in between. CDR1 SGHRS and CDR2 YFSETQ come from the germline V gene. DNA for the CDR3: TGCGCCAGCAGCTTGGACCCCTACACCGGGGAGCTGTTTTTT. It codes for CASSLDPYTGELFF.

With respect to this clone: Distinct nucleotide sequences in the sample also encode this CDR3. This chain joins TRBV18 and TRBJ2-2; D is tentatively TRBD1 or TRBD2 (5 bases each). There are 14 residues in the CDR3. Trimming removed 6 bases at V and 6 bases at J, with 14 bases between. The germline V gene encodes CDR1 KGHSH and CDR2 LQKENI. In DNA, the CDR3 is TGTGCCAGCTCGCCTCCGGGACGGTCCGGGGAGCTGTTTTTT. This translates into CASSPPGRSGELFF. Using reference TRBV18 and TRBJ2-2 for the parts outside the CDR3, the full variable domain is NAGVMQNPRHLVRRRGQEARLRCSPMKGHSHVYWYRQLPEEGLKFMVYLQKENIIDESGMPKERFSAEFPKEGPSILRIQQVVRGDSAAYFCASSPPGRSGELFFGEGSRLTVL.

The chain's CDR3 is CASSQRREGSYEQYF. The CDR3 coding sequence is TGTGCCAGCAGCCAGAGGCGGGAAGGGTCCTACGAGCAGTACTTC. The V call is TRBV7-2, the J call TRBJ2-7, with D tentatively TRBD2 (6 bases). Between the trimmed V and J ends, which lost 5 bases and 1 base, there was a span of 15 bases. The germline V gene encodes CDR1 SGHTA and CDR2 FQGNSA. CDR3 length: 15 amino acids. The full variable domain, with the rest looked up from reference TRBV7-2 and TRBJ2-7, is GAGVSQSPSNKVTEKGKDVELRCDPISGHTALYWYRQSLGQGLEFLIYFQGNSAPDKSGLPSDRFSAERTGGSVSTLTIQRTQQEDSAVYLCASSQRREGSYEQYFGPGTRLTVT.

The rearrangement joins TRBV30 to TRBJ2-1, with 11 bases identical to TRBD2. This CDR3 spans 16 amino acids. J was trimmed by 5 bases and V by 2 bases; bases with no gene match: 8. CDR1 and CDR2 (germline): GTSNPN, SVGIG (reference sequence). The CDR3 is CAWSRTSGSLHNEQFF. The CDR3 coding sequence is TGTGCCTGGAGTCGCACTAGCGGGAGTTTGCACAATGAGCAGTTCTTC.

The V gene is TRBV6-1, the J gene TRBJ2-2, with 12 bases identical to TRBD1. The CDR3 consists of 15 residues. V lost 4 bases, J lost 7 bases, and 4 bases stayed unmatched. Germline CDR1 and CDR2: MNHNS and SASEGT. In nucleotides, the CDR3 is TGTGCCAGCAGTGGGGACAGGGGGCGCAGCGGGGAGCTGTTTTTT. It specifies CASSGDRGRSGELFF.

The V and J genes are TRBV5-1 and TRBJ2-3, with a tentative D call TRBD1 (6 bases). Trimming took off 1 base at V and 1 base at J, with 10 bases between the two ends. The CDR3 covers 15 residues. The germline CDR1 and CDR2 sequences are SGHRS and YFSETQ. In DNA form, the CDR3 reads TGCGCCAGCAGCTTGTCTAGACAGGGCACAGATACGCAGTATTTT. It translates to CASSLSRQGTDTQYF.

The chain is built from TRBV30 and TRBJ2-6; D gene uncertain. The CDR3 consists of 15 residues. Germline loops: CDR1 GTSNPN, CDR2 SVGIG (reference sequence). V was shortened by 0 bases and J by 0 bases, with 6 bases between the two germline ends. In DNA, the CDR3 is TGTGCCTGGAGTGTACAGTTCTCTGGGGCCAACGTCCTGACTTTC. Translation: CAWSVQFSGANVLTF.